This TCR beta chain derives from a study of blood T cell repertoires in COVID-19. Looking at the study overall: Acute and convalescent COVID-19 specimens originated in the United States, Italy and Spain. From T cells, B-cell-depleted T cells, or PBMCs came the material, which was cDNA or gDNA.

The germline gives CDR1 MNHEY, CDR2 SMNVEV (reference sequence). Germline trimming cut 6 bases from V and 5 bases from J; bases unmatched to any gene: 7. The CDR3 extends over 15 amino acids. Original analysis: Researchers report that nucleated cell counts were estimated from reference gene primer amplification. Some clones are missing from TCRdb's copy, which holds only in-frame ones; the method was immunoSEQ multiplex PCR. That table is the source of V, J and clone size, and D and trimming were worked out from the DNA. Altogether roughly 72,000 clones are present, approximately 79% being singletons, with the ten largest covering about 5.4%.

The receptor's source is a woman of 80 years or more with active or convalescent COVID-19. Sequencing was done on a sample of peripheral blood. The chain is built from TRBV27 and TRBJ1-5, with 10 bases that match TRBD1. The CDR3 DNA follows: TGTGCCAGCAGAAGCCCCGGGACAGGGGATCAGCCCCAGCATTTT. It yields the protein CASRSPGTGDQPQHF.